This is a list of T cell receptor beta chains from one sample in a study of CD8 T cells in Susac syndrome. TCRdb analysed the immunoSEQ multiplex PCR reads with MiXCR anew, one entry per CDR3 protein. Of over 150,000 distinct CDR3 sequences in the sample, approximately 95% were seen once. Input material: CD4+ T cells from PBMCs. Source of these receptors: a human donor with Susac syndrome. CDR3s include the opening cysteine and the closing phenylalanine or tryptophan. D genes are given only for firm matches. Rows may omit the clone size; those that give it use once, few, many or a size class.

V	size	J	D	DNA	CDR3
TRBV2	once	TRBJ2-1	-	TGTGCCAGCAGTGAAAGCTACCTCCGGGGGAAGAGGGGGAATGAGCAGTTCTTC	CASSESYLRGKRGNEQFF
TRBV19	-	TRBJ2-3	-	TGTGCCAGTAGAGGATACCGTACGCAGTATTTT	CASRGYRTQYF
TRBV28	-	TRBJ2-5	TRBD2	TGTGCCAGCAGTTTGAGTCTAGCGGGGTGGGAGACCCAGTACTTC	CASSLSLAGWETQYF
TRBV11-2	-	TRBJ2-3	-	TGTGCCAGCAGCCGAATGGACAGCACAGATACGCAGTATTTT	CASSRMDSTDTQYF
TRBV3-1	-	TRBJ1-6	-	TGTGCCAGCAGCCAAGAGGCAGGGAGTTCTTCACCCCTCCACTTT	CASSQEAGSSSPLHF
TRBV12-3/TRBV12-4	-	TRBJ2-7	TRBD2	TGTGCCAGCAGTTTAAGCGGGGCTCTGAGCTCCTACGAGCAGTACTTC	CASSLSGALSSYEQYF
TRBV5-6	once	TRBJ2-7	-	TGTGCCAGCAGTTTGGTTAGGGCCGGCGAGCAGTACTTC	CASSLVRAGEQYF
TRBV18	-	TRBJ1-5	TRBD1	TGTGCCAGCTCACCAGGACAGGGAGGTTATCAGCCCCAGCATTTT	CASSPGQGGYQPQHF
TRBV14	-	TRBJ1-2	TRBD1	TGTGCCAGCAGCCAAGGACAGGGGTTCGGTGGCTACACCTTC	CASSQGQGFGGYTF
TRBV11-2	-	TRBJ2-3	TRBD1	TGTGCCAGCAGCGACTCAAGGACAGGGAGCACAGATACGCAGTATTTT	CASSDSRTGSTDTQYF
TRBV28	-	TRBJ2-2	TRBD1	TGTGCCAGCAGTCTAGGTCGCAGGGGGCCCGGGGAGCTGTTTTTT	CASSLGRRGPGELFF
TRBV28	-	TRBJ2-7	TRBD2	TGTGCCAGCGTGGGACTAGCGGGAGCCGAGCAGTACTTC	CASVGLAGAEQYF
TRBV20-1	-	TRBJ1-2	-	TGCAGTGCTATTGGACGGGAATATGGCTACACCTTC	CSAIGREYGYTF
TRBV20-1	-	TRBJ2-5	-	TGCAGTGCTAGAGGGCAGACGAAAGAGACCCAGTACTTC	CSARGQTKETQYF
TRBV4-1	once	TRBJ2-2	TRBD1	TGCGCCAGCACGGGGACAGGGGCGGACGGGGAGCTGTTTTTT	CASTGTGADGELFF
TRBV5-1	-	TRBJ1-1	TRBD1	TGCGCCAGCAGCTTGGGGGGACAGGGAGCCACTGAAGCTTTCTTT	CASSLGGQGATEAFF
TRBV6-2/TRBV6-3	-	TRBJ2-1	-	TGTGCCAGCAGCTACGATATCAATGAGCAGTTCTTC	CASSYDINEQFF
TRBV20-1	-	TRBJ2-7	-	TGCAGTGCTAGAGAAGCGTGGAGCTCCTACGAGCAGTACTTC	CSAREAWSSYEQYF
TRBV6-5	-	TRBJ2-1	TRBD1	TGTGCCAGTCTATTCAGACAGGGGGACCGGGAGCAGTTCTTC	CASLFRQGDREQFF
TRBV5-1	-	TRBJ2-5	TRBD1	TGCGCCAGCAGCTCGGGACAGCCCCAAGAGACCCAGTACTTC	CASSSGQPQETQYF
TRBV5-1	-	TRBJ2-3	TRBD2	TGCGCCAGCAGCTTGAAGCGGGGATACACAGATACGCAGTATTTT	CASSLKRGYTDTQYF
TRBV24-1	-	TRBJ2-1	TRBD2	TGTGCCACCAGTGATTTGGGGAGTACTAGCGGGGTTTACAATGAGCAGTTCTTC	CATSDLGSTSGVYNEQFF
TRBV3-1	once	TRBJ2-5	-	TGTGCCAGCAGCCAAATGGGACACCCAGAGGAGACCCAGTACTTC	CASSQMGHPEETQYF
TRBV15	-	TRBJ1-2	-	TGTGCCACCCGGACAGCCAGTAACTATGGCTACACCTTC	CATRTASNYGYTF
TRBV23-1	-	TRBJ2-1	TRBD1	TGCGCCAGCAGCCATCAGGGGGTGAGGAGCTCCTACAATGAGCAGTTCTTC	CASSHQGVRSSYNEQFF
TRBV4-3	-	TRBJ1-2	TRBD1	TGCGCCAGCAGCCAATTACAGGGGAATGGCTACACCTTC	CASSQLQGNGYTF
TRBV7-9	-	TRBJ2-7	TRBD1	TGTGCCAGCAGCTTCCCCTCCGGGACAGGGGGCTCCTACGAGCAGTACTTC	CASSFPSGTGGSYEQYF
TRBV7-2	-	TRBJ2-4	-	TGTGCCAGCAGCCCGGACACCGTAGCCAAAAACATTCAGTACTTC	CASSPDTVAKNIQYF
TRBV7-2	-	TRBJ1-2	-	TGTGCCAGCAGCTCATACCTCATTAGGAAGTGGAACTATGGCTACACCTTC	CASSSYLIRKWNYGYTF
TRBV9	-	TRBJ2-3	-	TGTGCCAGCAGCGTAGCGTCAGGCACAGATACGCAGTATTTT	CASSVASGTDTQYF
TRBV6-1	few	TRBJ1-2	TRBD1	TGTGCCAGCAGTGCCGGACAGGGTCGCGGCTACACCTTC	CASSAGQGRGYTF
TRBV30	-	TRBJ1-3	-	TGTGCCTGGGGTGCCACGAACCCCATATATTTT	CAWGATNPIYF
TRBV12-3/TRBV12-4	-	TRBJ2-5	TRBD2	TGTGCCAGCAGTTTAGAGCCCCAGGGAAGCGGGACTCTTTCGGGGACCCAGTACTTC	CASSLEPQGSGTLSGTQYF
TRBV4-2	-	TRBJ1-4	TRBD1	TGTGCCAGCAGCCAAGGACAGGGGGCCCTCACTAATGAAAAACTGTTTTTT	CASSQGQGALTNEKLFF
TRBV5-1	-	TRBJ2-5	-	TGCGCCAGCGCGGGGCGCGGGGAGACCCAGTACTTC	CASAGRGETQYF
TRBV19	-	TRBJ1-5	-	TGTGCCAGTAGTACCCCCGAACAGGGTCAGGGTCTTAAAAATCAGCCCCAGCATTTT	CASSTPEQGQGLKNQPQHF
TRBV28	-	TRBJ2-7	TRBD2	TGTGCCAGCAGTAGGACCGTAGCGGGGCCCGGGGAGCAGTACTTC	CASSRTVAGPGEQYF
TRBV12-3/TRBV12-4	-	TRBJ1-2	TRBD1	TGTGCCAGCAGTTTGCGGACAGGGGCAGTCTATGGCTACACCTTC	CASSLRTGAVYGYTF
TRBV29-1	once	TRBJ1-1	-	TGCAGCGTTTTGTCCCGGAGGGGGAGCCATGAAGCTTTCTTT	CSVLSRRGSHEAFF
TRBV7-2	-	TRBJ1-6	-	TGTGCCAGCAGCGCGCGACGGATTAATTCACCCCTCCACTTT	CASSARRINSPLHF
TRBV29-1	-	TRBJ2-1	-	TGCAGCGTTGGCGCCAGGGTGGCCTACAATGAGCAGTTCTTC	CSVGARVAYNEQFF
TRBV7-2	-	TRBJ2-3	-	TGTGCCAGCAGTCCCGAGGCCCAGTCGACAGATACGCAGTATTTT	CASSPEAQSTDTQYF
TRBV4-3	-	TRBJ1-6	-	TGCGCCAGCAGCCAATTCTTAGGGCAGAAGAGCTCCTATAATTCACCCCTCCACTTT	CASSQFLGQKSSYNSPLHF
TRBV2	-	TRBJ2-4	-	TGTGCCTGTACGACGGTAGCCAAAAACATTCAGTACTTC	CACTTVAKNIQYF
TRBV9	-	TRBJ1-6	-	TGTGCCAGCAGCGCAACGACAGCTGATAATTCACCCCTCCACTTT	CASSATTADNSPLHF
TRBV18	-	TRBJ1-4	TRBD1	TGTGCCAGCTCACCTGGGACAGGGGATCTTGGAAAACTGTTTTTT	CASSPGTGDLGKLFF